Below are 17 T cell receptor beta chains sequenced from a single sample in a study of intratumoral heterogeneity in liver cancer. Here immunoSEQ multiplex PCR was the method, and the copy in TCRdb shows in-frame clones only, minus some. The table records some 20,000 clones, 73% of them present only once. The sample consisted of tumor-adjacent normal tissue, taken before any cancer treatment. The source of these receptors is a woman aged 70-85 years with hepatocellular carcinoma.

The J gene is TRBJ2-1, the V gene TRBV10-3, with D possibly TRBD1 on 6 matching bases. CDR1 and CDR2 from the germline V gene are ENHRY and SYGVKD. V was clipped by 10 bases and J by 8 bases, with 12 bases between them. CDR3 size: 11 residues. CDR3 residues: CASTAGDEQFF. The CDR3 DNA is TGTGCCAGCACGGCAGGGGATGAGCAGTTCTTC.

This clone has more than one count but fewer than ten. V usage is TRBV27 and J usage is TRBJ2-1, with 7 positions matching TRBD1. CDR3 length: 13 amino acids. The V and J ends lost 6 bases and 5 bases, in that order; junction bases with no gene match: 4. Germline-derived CDR1 and CDR2 are MNHEY and SMNVEV (reference sequence). CDR3 bases: TGTGCCAGCAGGAAACAGGGGAACAATGAGCAGTTCTTC. Its translation is CASRKQGNNEQFF.

The chain couples TRBV3-1 (or the pseudogene TRBV3-2) to TRBJ1-5; 8 bases are shared with TRBD1. V dropped 5 bases and J dropped 6; count of bases not matched to a gene: 6. Germline CDR1 reads LGHDT; CDR2 reads YNNKEL (reference sequence). This CDR3 is built from 14 residues. CDR3 coding DNA: TGTGCCAGCAGCGCCGGGACAGGTTTTCAGCCCCAGCATTTT. Amino acids: CASSAGTGFQPQHF.

The table lists this clone with a few counts. This chain connects TRBV28 to TRBJ1-4; D gene ambiguous. Per the germline V gene, CDR1 is MDHEN and CDR2 is SYDVKM. Trimming left V 8 bases short and J 8 bases short, with 6 bases between. The CDR3 extends over 10 amino acids. This chain's CDR3 is CASEREKLFF. The CDR3 nucleotides are TGTGCCAGCGAGCGGGAAAAACTGTTTTTT.

This sequence joins TRBV25-1 and TRBJ2-1, with a possible D match to TRBD2 (7 bases). The CDR3 covers 16 residues. V lost 3 bases and J 2 bases, leaving 14 bases between the germline ends. Germline loops: CDR1 MGHDK, CDR2 SYGVNS. CDR3 protein: CASSDAGASPYNEQFF. The CDR3 DNA is TGTGCCAGCAGTGACGCGGGGGCGTCTCCCTACAATGAGCAGTTCTTC.

The chain links TRBV28 to TRBJ1-5; TRBD1 might be the D (6 bases). The CDR3 has 14 residues. Between the trimmed V and J ends, which lost 6 bases and 1 base, there was a span of 10 bases. In germline, CDR1 is MDHEN, CDR2 SYDVKM. CDR3 region: CASSSGHSNQPQHF. In nucleotides, the CDR3 is TGTGCCAGCAGCTCGGGACACAGCAATCAGCCCCAGCATTTT.

The rearrangement uses TRBV9 and TRBJ1-6, with D hard to call. This CDR3 comprises 14 residues. Between the trimmed V and J ends, which lost 4 bases and 9 bases, there was a span of 14 bases. From germline, CDR1 is SGDLS and CDR2 YYNGEE. CDR3 in amino acids: CASSPVAGGSPLHF. The CDR3 DNA is TGTGCCAGCAGCCCTGTTGCCGGTGGTTCACCCCTCCACTTT.

J is TRBJ1-1 and V is TRBV25-1; TRBD1 matches 7 bases. CDR1 MGHDK and CDR2 SYGVNS come from the germline V gene. This CDR3 has 15 residues. J gave up 2 bases and V 5 bases, and 8 bases lay outside the gene matches. CDR3 in amino acids: CASSKQTGANTEAFF. CDR3 coding DNA: TGTGCCAGCAGTAAACAAACAGGGGCCAACACTGAAGCTTTCTTT.

This rearrangement joins TRBV27 to TRBJ2-3, with 9 bases matching TRBD2. Germline assignment: CDR1 MNHEY and CDR2 SMNVEV (reference sequence). This CDR3 spans 17 amino acids. J lost 1 base, V lost 8 bases, and 13 bases had no gene match. CDR3 region: CASPFLLSGRCTDTQYF. The CDR3 DNA reads as TGTGCCAGCCCCTTTCTGTTGAGCGGGAGGTGCACAGATACGCAGTATTTT.

The CDR3 nucleotides are TGTGCCAGCAGTGAAGCCGAAGCAGGGGGCTACACCTTC. This codes for CASSEAEAGGYTF. This chain connects TRBV6-1 to TRBJ1-2, with D possibly matching TRBD1 (5 bases). Germline V CDR1 and CDR2: MNHNS, SASEGT. CDR3 size: 13 residues. V was cut by 0 bases and J by 8 bases, with 10 bases left in between.

This chain joins TRBV14 and TRBJ2-2, with D maybe TRBD2 (11 bases). The CDR3 contains 23 residues. Germline V gene data show CDR1 as SGHDN and CDR2 as FVKESK. Between the trimmed V and J ends, which lost 4 bases and 0 bases, there was a span of 33 bases. CDR3 sequence (DNA): TGTGCCAGCAGCCCGTCCCGGACAGGGGGAGGGACTAGCGGTCTGGCGAACACCGGGGAGCTGTTTTTT. Its protein product is CASSPSRTGGGTSGLANTGELFF. Variable domain in full (rest from reference TRBV14 and TRBJ2-2): EAGVTQFPSHSVIEKGQTVTLRCDPISGHDNLYWYRRVMGKEIKFLLHFVKESKQDESGMPNNRFLAERTGGTYSTLKVQPAELEDSGVYFCASSPSRTGGGTSGLANTGELFFGEGSRLTVL.

V usage is TRBV2 and J usage is TRBJ2-7; 7 positions match TRBD2. This CDR3 spans 15 amino acids. In germline, CDR1 is SNHLY, CDR2 FYNNEI. V shed 5 bases and J 0 bases; nucleotides not matched to a gene: 7. CDR3 sequence (DNA): TGTGCCAGCAGTTCACTAGCGCGGAGCTCCTACGAGCAGTACTTC. It yields the protein CASSSLARSSYEQYF.

The chain carries TRBV28 and TRBJ2-7, with TRBD1 as a possible D gene (5 bases). This CDR3 has 13 residues. Germline values: CDR1 MDHEN, CDR2 SYDVKM. The V gene lost 4 bases and the J gene lost 7 bases, with 14 bases spanning the gap. CDR3 sequence: CASSSRQLGEQYF. The CDR3 coding sequence is TGTGCCAGCAGTTCCCGACAGTTAGGGGAGCAGTACTTC.

The V and J genes are TRBV5-1 and TRBJ2-3; D is possibly TRBD2 (6 bases). With 5 bases removed from V and 2 bases from J, the gap between germline ends came to 9 bases. CDR3 size: 13 residues. Germline-derived CDR1 and CDR2 are SGHRS and YFSETQ. CDR3 sequence: CASSSGPTDTQYF. The CDR3 DNA sequence: TGCGCCAGCAGTAGCGGACCCACAGATACGCAGTATTTT.

The CDR3 loop is CASSPFSSSLAKNIQYF. CDR3 bases: TGTGCCAGCAGCCCTTTTTCCTCTTCACTAGCCAAAAACATTCAGTACTTC. The gene calls are TRBV27 and TRBJ2-4; D not resolved. Germline V gene lookup returns CDR1 MNHEY and CDR2 SMNVEV (reference sequence). The V and J ends lost 6 bases and 0 bases respectively, with 18 bases between them. The CDR3 runs to 17 residues.

The sample holds a few counts of this clone. CDR3: CASSLGGRGSNEKLFF. The CDR3 region has the DNA TGTGCCAGCAGCTTGGGGGGCAGGGGAAGTAATGAAAAACTGTTTTTT. This chain joins TRBV5-4 and TRBJ1-4, with D possibly being TRBD1 (6 bases). Germline assignment: CDR1 SGHNT and CDR2 YYREEE (reference sequence). V was shortened by 0 bases and J by 4 bases, with 13 bases between the two germline ends. This CDR3 has 16 amino acids.

The count of this clone is one. The chain recombines TRBV7-3 with TRBJ2-1; tentatively, D is TRBD1 or TRBD2 (5 bases each). From germline, CDR1 is SGHTA and CDR2 FQGTGA. CDR3 length: 14 amino acids. V lost 2 bases to trimming and J lost 7 bases, with 12 bases between them. The CDR3 DNA reads TGTGCCAGCAGCTTATTTCAGGGAGCAAATGAGCAGTTCTTC. It translates to CASSLFQGANEQFF.